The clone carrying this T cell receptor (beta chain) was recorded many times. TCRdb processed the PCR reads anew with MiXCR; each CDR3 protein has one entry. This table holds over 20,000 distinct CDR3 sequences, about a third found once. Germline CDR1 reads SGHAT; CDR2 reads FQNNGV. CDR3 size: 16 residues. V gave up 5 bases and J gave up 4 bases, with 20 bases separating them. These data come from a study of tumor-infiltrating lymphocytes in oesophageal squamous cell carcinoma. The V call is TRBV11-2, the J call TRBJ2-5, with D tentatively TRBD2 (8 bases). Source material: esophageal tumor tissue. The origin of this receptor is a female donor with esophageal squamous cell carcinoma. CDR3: CASSPRGGRGPETQYF. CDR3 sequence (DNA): TGTGCCAGCAGCCCCCGGGGGGGGAGGGGGCCAGAGACCCAGTACTTC.